Listed below are T cell receptor beta chains from one sample, sequenced in a study of T cell repertoires in cytomegalovirus infection. TCRdb redid the calling of the reads with MiXCR, one entry per CDR3 protein. The repertoire holds 500,000 to 600,000 distinct CDR3 sequences, with 16% as singletons. The material sequenced was CD8+ T cells from PBMCs. Receptors originate from a human donor in good health (CMV status not recorded). Some clones in this sample may be carry-over from other donors' samples. The CDR3 runs from the conserved cysteine through the conserved F or W. The D gene is left open where the match is weak. Clone sizes are given selectively: once, few, many, or a class where the clone is expanded.

cdr3_aa: CATRGTSGRRETQYF
cdr3_nt: TGTGCCACCAGGGGGACTAGCGGGAGACGGGAGACCCAGTACTTC
clone_size: .
j_call: TRBJ2-5
d_call: TRBD2
v_call: TRBV24-1

cdr3_aa: CASSLMGRSYEQYF
cdr3_nt: TGTGCCAGCAGCCTAATGGGGCGGTCCTACGAGCAGTACTTC
clone_size: many
j_call: TRBJ2-7
d_call: .
v_call: TRBV12-3/TRBV12-4

cdr3_aa: CASSQRDTNQPQHF
cdr3_nt: TGCGCCAGCAGCCAAAGGGACACCAATCAGCCCCAGCATTTT
clone_size: few
j_call: TRBJ1-5
d_call: .
v_call: TRBV4-1

cdr3_aa: CASRFGGEAFF
cdr3_nt: TGTGCCAGCCGCTTTGGCGGTGAAGCTTTCTTT
clone_size: .
j_call: TRBJ1-1
d_call: .
v_call: TRBV7-9

cdr3_aa: CASPLREMNTEAFF
cdr3_nt: TGTGCCAGCCCCTTGAGAGAGATGAACACTGAAGCTTTCTTT
clone_size: .
j_call: TRBJ1-1
d_call: .
v_call: TRBV2

cdr3_aa: CASTPPGQFEAFF
cdr3_nt: TGTGCCAGCACCCCCCCAGGACAATTTGAAGCTTTCTTT
clone_size: .
j_call: TRBJ1-1
d_call: .
v_call: TRBV12-3/TRBV12-4

cdr3_aa: CATLSRGQEQYF
cdr3_nt: TGTGCCACTCTTTCGAGGGGACAGGAGCAGTACTTC
clone_size: few
j_call: TRBJ2-7
d_call: TRBD1
v_call: TRBV27

cdr3_aa: CASSQTGMGITQYF
cdr3_nt: TGTGCCAGCAGCCAGACAGGGATGGGGATCACGCAGTATTTT
clone_size: many
j_call: TRBJ2-3
d_call: TRBD1
v_call: TRBV7-9

cdr3_aa: CASSSLAGGRETQYF
cdr3_nt: TGTGCCAGCAGCTCACTAGCGGGGGGGCGGGAGACCCAGTACTTC
clone_size: few
j_call: TRBJ2-5
d_call: TRBD2
v_call: TRBV11-2

cdr3_aa: CASHERNEQFF
cdr3_nt: TGTGCCAGCCACGAACGAAATGAGCAGTTCTTC
clone_size: many
j_call: TRBJ2-1
d_call: .
v_call: TRBV27

cdr3_aa: CASSQVLGGGELFF
cdr3_nt: TGCGCCAGCAGCCAAGTCCTGGGGGGCGGGGAGCTGTTTTTT
clone_size: .
j_call: TRBJ2-2
d_call: .
v_call: TRBV4-1

cdr3_aa: CASSKSTDTQYF
cdr3_nt: TGTGCCAGCAGCAAGAGCACAGATACGCAGTATTTT
clone_size: many
j_call: TRBJ2-3
d_call: .
v_call: TRBV7-6

cdr3_aa: CASSPGGGQDQPQHF
cdr3_nt: TGTGCCAGCTCACCGGGGGGGGGGCAGGATCAGCCCCAGCATTTT
clone_size: .
j_call: TRBJ1-5
d_call: .
v_call: TRBV18

cdr3_aa: CASSQGQGAADTQYF
cdr3_nt: TGCGCCAGCAGCCAAGGACAGGGGGCCGCAGATACGCAGTATTTT
clone_size: .
j_call: TRBJ2-3
d_call: TRBD1
v_call: TRBV4-1

cdr3_aa: CASSETTTNTGELFF
cdr3_nt: TGTGCCAGCAGTGAGACAACTACGAACACCGGGGAGCTGTTTTTT
clone_size: .
j_call: TRBJ2-2
d_call: .
v_call: TRBV2

cdr3_aa: CASSLSTGLSEKLFF
cdr3_nt: TGTGCCAGCAGTTTATCGACGGGTCTGAGTGAAAAACTGTTTTTT
clone_size: .
j_call: TRBJ1-4
d_call: .
v_call: TRBV27

cdr3_aa: CASSPTSGSLGETQYF
cdr3_nt: TGTGCCAGCAGCCCGACTAGCGGGAGCCTGGGGGAGACCCAGTACTTC
clone_size: many
j_call: TRBJ2-5
d_call: TRBD2
v_call: TRBV28

cdr3_aa: CASSLDRQGAGDTQYF
cdr3_nt: TGTGCCAGCAGTTTAGATAGACAGGGGGCAGGAGATACGCAGTATTTT
clone_size: .
j_call: TRBJ2-3
d_call: TRBD1
v_call: TRBV27

cdr3_aa: CASSVRYPYNEQFF
cdr3_nt: TGTGCCAGCAGTGTACGCTACCCCTACAATGAGCAGTTCTTC
clone_size: few
j_call: TRBJ2-1
d_call: .
v_call: TRBV12-3/TRBV12-4

cdr3_aa: CASRTGVKTFF
cdr3_nt: TGTGCCAGCAGAACGGGGGTGAAAACTTTCTTT
clone_size: .
j_call: TRBJ1-1
d_call: .
v_call: TRBV27

cdr3_aa: CASSVGSSYNSPLHF
cdr3_nt: TGTGCCAGCAGCGTTGGGAGCTCCTATAATTCACCCCTCCACTTT
clone_size: few
j_call: TRBJ1-6
d_call: .
v_call: TRBV28

cdr3_aa: CASSSPQTLPPNDEQFF
cdr3_nt: TGTGCCAGCAGCTCTCCCCAGACTCTCCCCCCAAACGATGAGCAGTTCTTC
clone_size: many
j_call: TRBJ2-1
d_call: .
v_call: TRBV14

cdr3_aa: CASSGTNTGELFF
cdr3_nt: TGTGCCAGCAGTGGGACAAACACCGGGGAGCTGTTTTTT
clone_size: many
j_call: TRBJ2-2
d_call: .
v_call: TRBV6-1

cdr3_aa: CASGLGAGGYTF
cdr3_nt: TGTGCTAGTGGTTTGGGGGCGGGGGGCTACACCTTC
clone_size: few
j_call: TRBJ1-2
d_call: .
v_call: TRBV12-5

cdr3_aa: CASAIQGSSYEQYF
cdr3_nt: TGTGCCAGCGCAATACAGGGGTCTTCCTACGAGCAGTACTTC
clone_size: many
j_call: TRBJ2-7
d_call: TRBD1
v_call: TRBV28

cdr3_aa: CASGLPGGQGANQPQHF
cdr3_nt: TGTGCTAGTGGTTTGCCCGGGGGACAGGGAGCGAATCAGCCCCAGCATTTT
clone_size: many
j_call: TRBJ1-5
d_call: TRBD1
v_call: TRBV12-5

cdr3_aa: CASSANTDLDQPQHF
cdr3_nt: TGTGCCAGCAGTGCGAACACCGACCTGGATCAGCCCCAGCATTTT
clone_size: many
j_call: TRBJ1-5
d_call: .
v_call: TRBV28

cdr3_aa: CASSFGQGSEAFF
cdr3_nt: TGTGCCAGCAGTTTTGGACAGGGCTCTGAAGCTTTCTTT
clone_size: few
j_call: TRBJ1-1
d_call: TRBD1
v_call: TRBV5-4

cdr3_aa: CAITTDTSYEQYF
cdr3_nt: TGTGCCATCACTACGGACACATCCTACGAGCAGTACTTC
clone_size: .
j_call: TRBJ2-7
d_call: .
v_call: TRBV10-3

cdr3_aa: CASSSSGLSSYEQYF
cdr3_nt: TGTGCCAGCAGCTCCTCGGGACTGAGCTCCTACGAGCAGTACTTC
clone_size: .
j_call: TRBJ2-7
d_call: .
v_call: TRBV12-3/TRBV12-4

cdr3_aa: CASSLDRGEFLNTEAFF
cdr3_nt: TGTGCCAGCTCTCTGGACAGGGGTGAATTCCTGAACACTGAAGCTTTCTTT
clone_size: few
j_call: TRBJ1-1
d_call: TRBD1
v_call: TRBV18

cdr3_aa: CATSDPDSEYPQETQYF
cdr3_nt: TGTGCCACCAGTGACCCGGACTCGGAGTATCCACAAGAGACCCAGTACTTC
clone_size: many
j_call: TRBJ2-5
d_call: .
v_call: TRBV24-1

cdr3_aa: CASSVQTGTGADTQYF
cdr3_nt: TGTGCCAGCAGCGTACAAACCGGGACAGGGGCAGATACGCAGTATTTT
clone_size: many
j_call: TRBJ2-3
d_call: TRBD1
v_call: TRBV7-9

cdr3_aa: CASKGGSSYEQYF
cdr3_nt: TGTGCCAGCAAAGGCGGTTCATCCTACGAGCAGTACTTC
clone_size: many
j_call: TRBJ2-7
d_call: .
v_call: TRBV12-3/TRBV12-4

cdr3_aa: CASSSSWTGEEGNQPQHF
cdr3_nt: TGTGCCAGTAGTTCCTCTTGGACAGGGGAAGAGGGCAATCAGCCCCAGCATTTT
clone_size: many
j_call: TRBJ1-5
d_call: TRBD1
v_call: TRBV19

cdr3_aa: CASSVDGGGNQPQHF
cdr3_nt: TGTGCCAGCAGCGTAGATGGGGGTGGCAATCAGCCCCAGCATTTT
clone_size: few
j_call: TRBJ1-5
d_call: .
v_call: TRBV9

cdr3_aa: CASSLARGHNEQFF
cdr3_nt: TGTGCCAGCAGCTTAGCGAGGGGACACAATGAGCAGTTCTTC
clone_size: few
j_call: TRBJ2-1
d_call: .
v_call: TRBV11-3

cdr3_aa: CASSQGVKQPQHF
cdr3_nt: TGCGCCAGCAGCCAAGGGGTAAAGCAGCCCCAGCATTTT
clone_size: few
j_call: TRBJ1-5
d_call: .
v_call: TRBV4-1

cdr3_aa: CASSDRPGTHSGNTIYF
cdr3_nt: TGTGCCAGCAGTGACCGGCCAGGGACCCACTCTGGAAACACCATATATTTT
clone_size: many
j_call: TRBJ1-3
d_call: .
v_call: TRBV6-5

cdr3_aa: CSVSSGAEAFF
cdr3_nt: TGCAGCGTTTCATCAGGGGCTGAAGCTTTCTTT
clone_size: .
j_call: TRBJ1-1
d_call: .
v_call: TRBV29-1

cdr3_aa: CASSASGDEQYF
cdr3_nt: TGCGCCAGCAGCGCGTCGGGAGACGAGCAGTACTTC
clone_size: few
j_call: TRBJ2-7
d_call: .
v_call: TRBV5-1

cdr3_aa: CASSLRGRSTDTQYF
cdr3_nt: TGTGCCAGCAGCTTGAGGGGCCGATCAACAGATACGCAGTATTTT
clone_size: many
j_call: TRBJ2-3
d_call: .
v_call: TRBV27

cdr3_aa: CSVDEGDRYNEQFF
cdr3_nt: TGCAGCGTTGATGAGGGAGATCGCTACAATGAGCAGTTCTTC
clone_size: few
j_call: TRBJ2-1
d_call: .
v_call: TRBV29-1